This T cell receptor (beta chain) appears in the sequencing data of a study of T-cell memory formation after mild COVID-19. The length of the CDR3 is 14 residues. The V segment lost 2 bases and the J segment 7 bases; nucleotides outside the gene matches: 4. Germline CDR1 and CDR2: DFQATT and SNEGSKA (reference sequence). TCRdb reprocessed the 5' RACE reads with MiXCR, giving one entry per CDR3 protein. Among approximately 570,000 distinct CDR3 sequences listed, around 17% were seen once. This rearrangement joins TRBV20-1 to TRBJ2-2, with 10 bases aligning to TRBD2. This TCR came from an adult woman who had mild COVID-19 (a few samples of this study predate the infection). Cell type and time point are not known. Sequenced input: PBMCs or a T cell subset sorted from them (not recorded which). CDR3 loop: CSARTSGEVGELFF. DNA of the CDR3: TGCAGTGCTAGAACTAGCGGGGAAGTCGGGGAGCTGTTTTTT.